These 14 T cell receptor beta chains share one sample of origin, sequenced in a study of CD8+ T cells in alopecia areata. RNA was isolated and reverse transcribed to cDNA, the sequencing template. Only in-frame clones appear in the TCRdb table, and some are missing; sequencing was by immunoSEQ multiplex PCR. This sample has about 160,000 clones, with about 71% found just once. Treatment: oral pan-JAK inhibitor, 5-10 mg twice daily. This material consisted of CD4+ T cells sorted from blood, taken at week 4, from a patient treated with tofacitinib. The receptors originated from a human donor with alopecia areata.

The V call is TRBV30, the J call TRBJ1-5, with D perhaps TRBD1 (6 bases). V was shortened by 0 bases and J by 3 bases, with 15 bases between the two germline ends. Germline CDR1 reads GTSNPN; CDR2 reads SVGIG (reference sequence). This CDR3 contains 16 residues. The chain's CDR3 is CAWSVLGAPFNQPQHF. The CDR3 bases are TGTGCCTGGAGTGTACTGGGGGCCCCCTTCAATCAGCCCCAGCATTTT.

This clone is a singleton in its sample. Here the CDR3 DNA reads TGTGCCAGCAGCCCTTCGTCGGTGGGTTGGGAGACCCAGTACTTC. It specifies CASSPSSVGWETQYF. The genes are TRBV11-2 and TRBJ2-5; D remains ambiguous. There are 15 residues in the CDR3. V was trimmed by 5 bases and J by 5 bases, leaving 18 bases between them. The germline CDR1 and CDR2 sequences are SGHAT and FQNNGV.

This sequence joins TRBV25-1 and TRBJ1-2, with D possibly TRBD1 on 5 matching bases. This CDR3 is 13 amino acids long. V lost 3 bases, J lost 6 bases, and 11 bases lay in between. Germline loops: CDR1 MGHDK, CDR2 SYGVNS. CDR3 residues: CASSEGRVDGYTF. The CDR3 DNA reads TGTGCCAGCAGTGAGGGCAGGGTAGATGGCTACACCTTC.

V is TRBV15 and J is TRBJ2-5, with D maybe TRBD1 (6 bases). From germline, CDR1 is LNHNV and CDR2 YYDKDF (reference sequence). The CDR3 sequence is 13 residues long. V shed 5 bases and J shed 2 bases, with 9 bases lying between them. CDR3 in DNA: TGTGCCACCAGCCGCGGACAGCAAGAGACCCAGTACTTC. Protein product: CATSRGQQETQYF. Full variable domain (remainder filled in from reference TRBV15 and TRBJ2-5): DAMVIQNPRYQVTQFGKPVTLSCSQTLNHNVMYWYQQKSSQAPKLLFHYYDKDFNNEADTPDNFQSRRPNTSFCFLDIRSPGLGDTAMYLCATSRGQQETQYFGPGTRLLVL.

This rearrangement joins TRBV27 to TRBJ1-3; TRBD1 matches 7 bases. V dropped 3 bases and J dropped 14; count of bases not matched to a gene: 13. CDR1 is MNHEY and CDR2 is SMNVEV in the germline V gene (reference sequence). This CDR3 region has 14 residues. The CDR3 DNA reads TGTGCCAGCAGTTTGGTGCAGGGGGGCCGGCCGGTATATTTT. Translating gives CASSLVQGGRPVYF.

This chain joins TRBV30 and TRBJ2-2; D perhaps matches TRBD1 (5 bases). V shed 3 bases and J shed 3 bases, with 11 bases lying between them. CDR1 is GTSNPN, CDR2 SVGIG, per germline (reference sequence). The CDR3 has 14 amino acids. The CDR3 nucleotides read TGTGCCTGGAGCCTCGGACATTACACCGGGGAGCTGTTTTTT. Amino acids: CAWSLGHYTGELFF.

The sample holds a few counts of this clone. The chain links TRBV30 to TRBJ1-4; no firm D call. The germline V gene encodes CDR1 GTSNPN and CDR2 SVGIG (reference sequence). Deletions cut 2 bases from V and 7 bases from J, with 11 bases between. This CDR3 spans 13 amino acids. In DNA form, the CDR3 reads TGTGCCTGGAGTCTTGGGTGGGGTGAAAAACTGTTTTTT. Its translation is CAWSLGWGEKLFF. Looking up the rest from reference TRBV30 and TRBJ1-4 gives the full variable domain: SQTIHQWPATLVQPVGSPLSLECTVEGTSNPNLYWYRQAAGRGLQLLFYSVGIGQISSEVPQNLSASRPQDRQFILSSKKLLLSDSGFYLCAWSLGWGEKLFFGSGTQLSVL.

This rearrangement joins TRBV20-1 to TRBJ2-5; D remains unclear. CDR3 size: 10 residues. V gave up 5 bases and J gave up 5 bases, with 6 bases separating them. From germline, CDR1 is DFQATT and CDR2 SNEGSKA (reference sequence). For the CDR3, the DNA is TGCAGTGCTGCGAGGGAGACCCAGTACTTC. It encodes CSAARETQYF.

As regards this clone: This specimen includes other DNA sequences encoding the same CDR3. V gene TRBV4-3 combines with J gene TRBJ2-7, with 7 bases matching TRBD2. J gave up 4 bases and V 0 bases, and 6 bases lay outside the gene matches. Germline V gene data show CDR1 as LGHNA and CDR2 as YSLEER. This CDR3 spans 15 amino acids. The DNA for the CDR3 is TGCGCCAGCAGCCAAGAAGGTAGGGGAGGGTACGAGCAGTACTTC. This sequence encodes CASSQEGRGGYEQYF.

The chain employs TRBV5-4 and TRBJ2-5; TRBD2 aligns across 12 bases. Germline-derived CDR1 and CDR2 are SGHNT and YYREEE (reference sequence). V dropped 1 base and J dropped 2; count of bases not matched to a gene: 0. The CDR3 sequence is 15 residues long. CDR3: CASSLTSGGQETQYF. Here the CDR3 DNA reads TGTGCCAGCAGCTTGACTAGCGGGGGGCAAGAGACCCAGTACTTC.

The chain uses TRBV30 and TRBJ1-2, with TRBD1 matching 7 bases. With 5 bases clipped from V and 6 bases from J, the junction kept 9 bases outside the gene matches. From germline, CDR1 is GTSNPN and CDR2 SVGIG (reference sequence). The CDR3 sequence is 13 residues long. The DNA for the CDR3 is TGTGCCTGGTACCCCGGGACAGAGCATGGCTACACCTTC. Encoded protein: CAWYPGTEHGYTF.

The chain joins TRBV7-9 to TRBJ2-1; a weak D match, TRBD2 (5 bases). V was cut by 1 base and J by 5 bases, with 18 bases left in between. This CDR3 comprises 17 residues. CDR1 is SEHNR and CDR2 is FQNEAQ in the germline V gene (reference sequence). The CDR3 region has the DNA TGTGCCAGCAGCTTAGGGGTTGGGCAGCGGCTGAACAATGAGCAGTTCTTC. Translated: CASSLGVGQRLNNEQFF.

CDR3 nucleotides: TGTGCCTGGTCAGGTACCTCTGGAAACACCATATATTTT. It encodes CAWSGTSGNTIYF. This chain joins TRBV30 and TRBJ1-3; D unclear. V was clipped by 5 bases and J by 0 bases, with 8 bases between them. CDR1 is GTSNPN, CDR2 SVGIG, per germline (reference sequence). The CDR3 has 13 amino acids.

V gene TRBV29-1 combines with J gene TRBJ1-2; perhaps TRBD1 as D (5 bases). With 1 base removed from V and 4 bases from J, the gap between germline ends came to 19 bases. Looked up from germline, CDR1 is SQVTM and CDR2 is ANQGSEA. CDR3 length equals 16 residues. For the CDR3, the DNA is TGCAGCGTTGAAGTCCTGTTGGCCGGGGGAATCTATGGCTACACCTTC. Its translation is CSVEVLLAGGIYGYTF.